The present entry profiles one T cell receptor (beta chain) with its context. The target antigen is unknown. This record belongs to a study of T cells in severe cutaneous drug reactions. Study overall: Culprit drug assignment used the Naranjo algorithm and the ALDEN algorithm. Blister fluid/cells and PBMC came from acute- or recovery-stage patients.

Germline-derived CDR1 and CDR2 are PRHDT and FYEKMQ (reference sequence). There are 15 residues in the CDR3. The donors had carbamazepine-induced Stevens-Johnson syndrome or toxic epidermal necrolysis. The iRepertoire multiplex PCR system with TCR subtype-specific primers built both bulk and single-cell libraries. With the multiplex PCR reads reprocessed, TCRdb shows one record per CDR3 protein and no DNA. This sample's table reports 6,000 or so distinct CDR3 sequences. Study-wide results and limits: A public TCRbeta CDR3 appeared in all seven CBZ-SJS/TEN blister samples, averaging roughly 14%. Carbamazepine-induced Stevens-Johnson syndrome or toxic epidermal necrolysis patients showed strongly raised TRBV12-4, 25% to 35% in blister cells and approximately 5% in PBMC.

The sequence derives from a human donor with toxic epidermal necrolysis, a severe cutaneous drug reaction. This chain joins TRBV13 and TRBJ1-2. Sample: cells from a skin blister. CDR3 residues: CASSLGPGPVYGYTF.